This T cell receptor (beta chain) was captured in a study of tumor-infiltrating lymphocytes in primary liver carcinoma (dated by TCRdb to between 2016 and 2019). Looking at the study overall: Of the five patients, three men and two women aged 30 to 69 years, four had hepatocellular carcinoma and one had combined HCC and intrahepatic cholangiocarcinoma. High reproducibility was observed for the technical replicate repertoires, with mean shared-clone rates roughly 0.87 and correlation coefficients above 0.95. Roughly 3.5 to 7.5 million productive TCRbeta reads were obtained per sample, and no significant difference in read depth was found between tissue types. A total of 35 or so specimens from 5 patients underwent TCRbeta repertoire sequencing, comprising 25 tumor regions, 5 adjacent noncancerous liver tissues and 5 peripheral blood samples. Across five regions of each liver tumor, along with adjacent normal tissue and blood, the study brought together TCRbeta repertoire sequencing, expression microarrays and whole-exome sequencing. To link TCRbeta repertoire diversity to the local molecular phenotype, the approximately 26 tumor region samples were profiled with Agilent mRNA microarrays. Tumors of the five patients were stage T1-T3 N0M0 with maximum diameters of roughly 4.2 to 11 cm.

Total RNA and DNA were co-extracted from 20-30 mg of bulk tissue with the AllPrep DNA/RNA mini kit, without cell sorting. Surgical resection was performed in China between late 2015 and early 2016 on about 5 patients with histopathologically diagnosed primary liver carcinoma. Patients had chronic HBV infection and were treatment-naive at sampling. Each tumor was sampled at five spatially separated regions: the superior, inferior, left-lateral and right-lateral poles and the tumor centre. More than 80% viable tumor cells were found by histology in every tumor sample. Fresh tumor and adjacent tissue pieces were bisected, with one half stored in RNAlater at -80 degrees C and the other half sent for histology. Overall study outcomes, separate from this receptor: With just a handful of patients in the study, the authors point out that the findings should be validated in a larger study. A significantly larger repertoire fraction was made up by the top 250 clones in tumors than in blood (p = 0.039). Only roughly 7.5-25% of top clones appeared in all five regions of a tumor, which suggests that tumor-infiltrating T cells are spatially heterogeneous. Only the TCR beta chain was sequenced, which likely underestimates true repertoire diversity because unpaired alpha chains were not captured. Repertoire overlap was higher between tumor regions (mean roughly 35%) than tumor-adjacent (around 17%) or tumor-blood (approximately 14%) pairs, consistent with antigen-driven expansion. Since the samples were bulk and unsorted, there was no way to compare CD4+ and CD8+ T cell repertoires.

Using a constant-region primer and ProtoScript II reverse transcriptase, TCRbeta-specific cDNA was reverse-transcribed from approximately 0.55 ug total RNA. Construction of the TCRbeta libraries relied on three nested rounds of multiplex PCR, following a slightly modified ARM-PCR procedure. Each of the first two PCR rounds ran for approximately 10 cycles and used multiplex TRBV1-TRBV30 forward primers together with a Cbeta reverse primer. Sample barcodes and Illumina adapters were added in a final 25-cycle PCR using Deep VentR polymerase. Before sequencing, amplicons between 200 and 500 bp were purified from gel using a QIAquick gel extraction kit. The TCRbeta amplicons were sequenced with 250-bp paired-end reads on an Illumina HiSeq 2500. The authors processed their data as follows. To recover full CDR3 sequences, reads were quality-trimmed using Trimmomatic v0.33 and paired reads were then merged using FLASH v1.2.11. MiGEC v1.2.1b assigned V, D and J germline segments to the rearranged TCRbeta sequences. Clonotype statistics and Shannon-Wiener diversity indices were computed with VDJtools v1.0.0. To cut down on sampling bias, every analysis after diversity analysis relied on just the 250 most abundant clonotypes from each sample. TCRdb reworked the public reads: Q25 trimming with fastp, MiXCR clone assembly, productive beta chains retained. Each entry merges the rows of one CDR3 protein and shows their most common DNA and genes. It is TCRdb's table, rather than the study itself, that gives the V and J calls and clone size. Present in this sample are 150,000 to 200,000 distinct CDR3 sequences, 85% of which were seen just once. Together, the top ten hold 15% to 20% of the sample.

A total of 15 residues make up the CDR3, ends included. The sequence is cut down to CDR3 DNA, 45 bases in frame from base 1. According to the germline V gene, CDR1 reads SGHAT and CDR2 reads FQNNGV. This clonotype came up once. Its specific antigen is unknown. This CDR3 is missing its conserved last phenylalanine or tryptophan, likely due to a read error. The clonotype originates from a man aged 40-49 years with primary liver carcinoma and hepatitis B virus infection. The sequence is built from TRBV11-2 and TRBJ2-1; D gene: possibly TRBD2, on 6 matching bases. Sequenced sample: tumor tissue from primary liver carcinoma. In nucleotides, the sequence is TGTGCCAGCAGCCCCGGGACTGCTTCCTACAATAAGCAGTTCCTC. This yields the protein CASSPGTASYNKQFL.